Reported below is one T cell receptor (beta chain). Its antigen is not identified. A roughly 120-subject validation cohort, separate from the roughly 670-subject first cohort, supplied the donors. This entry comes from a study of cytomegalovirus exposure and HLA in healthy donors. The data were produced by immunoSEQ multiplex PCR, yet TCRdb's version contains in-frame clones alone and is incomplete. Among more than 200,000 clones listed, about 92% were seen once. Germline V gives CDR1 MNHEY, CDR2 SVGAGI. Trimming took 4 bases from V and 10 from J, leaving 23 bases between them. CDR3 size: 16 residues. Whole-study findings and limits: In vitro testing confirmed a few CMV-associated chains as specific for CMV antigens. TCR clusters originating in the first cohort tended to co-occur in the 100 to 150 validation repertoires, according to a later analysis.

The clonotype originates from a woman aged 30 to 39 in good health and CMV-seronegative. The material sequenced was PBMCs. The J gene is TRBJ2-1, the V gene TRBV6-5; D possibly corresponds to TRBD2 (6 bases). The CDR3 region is CASSSPDVGGFGEQFF. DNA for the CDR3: TGTGCCAGCAGTTCGCCCGACGTGGGAGGCTTCGGGGAGCAGTTCTTC.